The 7 T cell receptor beta chains listed next were all sequenced from one sample in a study of cytomegalovirus exposure and HLA in healthy donors. Primers included in the PCR were 60 Vbeta and 13 Jbeta primers. Data came from immunoSEQ multiplex PCR; TCRdb stores just in-frame clones and leaves some out. The sample consists of about 90,000 clones, roughly 80% of them appearing once. Sequenced material: PBMCs. The receptors were gathered from a man aged 25-40 years in good health and CMV-seronegative.

The chain uses TRBV28 and TRBJ2-1, with 8 bases matching TRBD2. The length of the CDR3 is 14 residues. The germline CDR1 and CDR2 sequences are MDHEN and SYDVKM. The J segment lost 6 bases and the V segment lost 6 bases, leaving 7 bases of the junction unmatched. Here the CDR3 reads CASRPGGGLNEQFF. Written as DNA, the CDR3 is TGTGCCAGCAGACCCGGGGGGGGGCTCAATGAGCAGTTCTTC.

The chain employs TRBV6-5 and TRBJ1-5; no clear D. There are 15 residues in the CDR3. V was trimmed by 0 bases and J by 3 bases, leaving 9 bases between them. The V gene's germline CDR1 is MNHEY and CDR2 SVGAGI. The CDR3 sequence is CASSYSFGPNQPQHF. CDR3 bases: TGTGCCAGCAGTTACTCGTTCGGTCCCAATCAGCCCCAGCATTTT.

This chain uses TRBV5-8 with TRBJ2-3, with 7 positions matching TRBD1. The CDR3 runs to 15 residues. V shed 4 bases, J shed 0 bases, and the junction held 5 bases outside the gene matches. Germline CDR1 is SGHTS and CDR2 is YDEGEE. CDR3 in amino acids: CASSLGTASTDTQYF. The CDR3 region has the DNA TGTGCCAGCAGCCTTGGGACAGCTAGCACAGATACGCAGTATTTT.

This chain uses TRBV7-9 with TRBJ1-6; weak D call: TRBD1 (5 bases). CDR1 is SEHNR and CDR2 is FQNEAQ in the germline V gene (reference sequence). V was clipped by 3 bases and J by 5 bases, with 11 bases between them. The CDR3 is made up of 15 amino acids. CDR3 in amino acids: CASSFLAGNNSPLHF. The DNA of the CDR3 is TGTGCCAGCAGCTTTTTAGCAGGGAATAATTCACCCCTCCACTTT.

The J gene is TRBJ1-2, the V gene TRBV11-2, with 9 bases fitting TRBD1. From germline, CDR1 is SGHAT and CDR2 FQNNGV. Trimming cost V 4 bases and J 7 bases; bases outside gene matches: 7. The CDR3 has 14 residues. The chain's CDR3 is CASSSNRGLGGYTF. CDR3 coding DNA: TGTGCCAGCAGCTCCAACAGGGGGCTAGGTGGCTACACCTTC.

This clone was counted a single time. The chain recombines TRBV5-4 with TRBJ2-7, with 9 bases lining up with TRBD2. Germline CDR1 SGHNT, CDR2 YYREEE (reference sequence). With V trimmed by 0 bases and J by 5 bases, 3 bases remained unmatched. The CDR3 has 14 amino acids. The CDR3 sequence is CASSLASGENEQYF. The CDR3, as DNA: TGTGCCAGCAGCTTGGCTAGCGGGGAGAACGAGCAGTACTTC.

The sample holds one count of this clone. V is TRBV7-6 and J is TRBJ2-1, with D maybe TRBD2 (6 bases). The germline V gene encodes CDR1 SGHVS and CDR2 FNYEAQ. This CDR3 contains 12 residues. Trimming removed 1 base at V and 8 bases at J, with 6 bases between. CDR3 in DNA: TGTGCCAGCAGCTTAGGCGGGGATGAGCAGTTCTTC. The encoded protein is CASSLGGDEQFF.